Reported below is one T cell receptor (beta chain). What it binds is unknown. This sample was included in a study of T cell responses to AZD1222 COVID-19 vaccine. Study-wide background: The analysis combined second doses at about 4 or about 12 weeks.

The CDR3 has 15 residues. CDR1 and CDR2 (germline): GTSNPN, SVGIG (reference sequence). The V end was cut by 6 bases, the J end by 0 bases, with 12 bases between. Sequencing was performed with immunoSEQ multiplex PCR; in TCRdb, only in-frame clones are kept and a portion is missing. The data contain 80,000 to 130,000 clones, roughly nine tenths of them singletons. Findings and caveats of the study: The study found vaccine-associated CD4 TCRs spanning spike, dominant at 160-218 and 743-854. Clonal diversity was possibly underestimated, and the donors were mostly white British, with more females. Repertoire samples came only from after the peak T cell response.

The receptor's source is an adult in good health. The chain has TRBV30 and TRBJ1-6, with D perhaps TRBD1 (5 bases). This specimen was peripheral blood, taken on day 0 of AZD1222 vaccination. CDR3 DNA sequence: TGTGCCTGCCACAGGCGAAGCTCCTATAATTCACCCCTCCACTTT. This sequence encodes CACHRRSSYNSPLHF.